What follows are 19 T cell receptor beta chains derived from one specimen sequenced in a study of blood T cell repertoires in COVID-19. Using immunoSEQ multiplex PCR, the repertoire was profiled, and TCRdb retains in-frame clones only, with some absent. The repertoire holds about 50,000 clones, with about 89% as singletons. Input material: peripheral blood. Receptors were obtained from a human donor in a cohort sampled during active COVID-19.

This chain uses TRBV18 with TRBJ2-3; D perhaps matches TRBD2 (5 bases). The CDR3 is 16 residues long. Trimming cost V 6 bases and J 2 bases, with 18 bases left between them. Germline CDR1 KGHSH, CDR2 LQKENI. The CDR3 sequence is CASSELLVGTTDTQYF. The CDR3 DNA sequence: TGTGCCAGCTCCGAACTACTAGTGGGCACCACAGATACGCAGTATTTT.

The chain links TRBV6-6 to TRBJ2-7, with 10 nucleotides matching TRBD1. This CDR3 is built from 15 residues. Germline CDR1 and CDR2: MNHNY and SVGAGI (reference sequence). V lost 6 bases, J lost 5 bases, and 10 bases stayed unmatched. CDR3 coding DNA: TGTGCCAGCAGACCGGGACAGGGGTTTCGAGACGAGCAGTACTTC. It codes for CASRPGQGFRDEQYF.

This rearrangement joins TRBV19 to TRBJ2-1; D may be TRBD1 (5 bases). The ends were cut back, 7 bases at V and 1 base at J, with 14 bases in the middle. The germline V gene encodes CDR1 LNHDA and CDR2 SQIVND (reference sequence). The CDR3 totals 15 residues. The CDR3 sequence is CASIRTQGSYNEQFF. CDR3 in DNA: TGTGCCAGTATAAGGACCCAGGGTTCCTACAATGAGCAGTTCTTC.

The genes are TRBV5-5 and TRBJ1-4; D might be TRBD1 (6 bases). The CDR3 has 15 amino acids. Trimming took off 5 bases at V and 11 bases at J, with 22 bases between the two ends. Germline V gene lookup returns CDR1 SGHKS and CDR2 YYEKEE (reference sequence). CDR3 in DNA: TGTGCCAGCAGTAGTTTGAAGACGGGGGGCGGGAAACTGTTTTTT. Protein sequence: CASSSLKTGGGKLFF. Filled out from reference TRBV5-5 and TRBJ1-4, the complete variable domain reads DAGVTQSPTHLIKTRGQQVTLRCSPISGHKSVSWYQQVLGQGPQFIFQYYEKEERGRGNFPDRFSARQFPNYSSELNVNALLLGDSALYLCASSSLKTGGGKLFFGSGTQLSVL.

The rearrangement joins TRBV7-2 to TRBJ2-7; TRBD1 matches 7 bases. V lost 3 bases and J lost 0; bases outside the gene matches: 5. This CDR3 spans 15 amino acids. The germline gives CDR1 SGHTA, CDR2 FQGNSA. CDR3 in DNA: TGTGCCAGCAGCTTGAAGGGACAGCCCTCCTACGAGCAGTACTTC. Translated, it gives CASSLKGQPSYEQYF.

V gene TRBV4-1 combines with J gene TRBJ2-1, with D unclear. This CDR3 region has 13 residues. V gave up 2 bases and J gave up 5 bases, with 7 bases separating them. The germline V gene encodes CDR1 MGHRA and CDR2 YSYEKL. CDR3 protein: CASSQRVNNEQFF. Written as DNA, the CDR3 is TGCGCCAGCAGCCAACGAGTAAACAATGAGCAGTTCTTC.

The genes are TRBV7-2 and TRBJ2-2; D might be TRBD2 (6 bases). The germline V gene has CDR1 SGHTA and CDR2 FQGNSA. This CDR3 comprises 14 residues. The ends were cut back, 10 bases at V and 2 bases at J, with 14 bases in the middle. This CDR3 is CATQGLANTGELFF. The CDR3 nucleotides read TGTGCCACCCAGGGACTTGCAAACACCGGGGAGCTGTTTTTT. The complete variable domain, with remaining parts taken from reference TRBV7-2 and TRBJ2-2, reads GAGVSQSPSNKVTEKGKDVELRCDPISGHTALYWYRQSLGQGLEFLIYFQGNSAPDKSGLPSDRFSAERTGGSVSTLTIQRTQQEDSAVYLCATQGLANTGELFFGEGSRLTVL.

This clone was observed a single time. The rearrangement links TRBV19 to TRBJ1-5; D remains ambiguous. The V gene's germline CDR1 is LNHDA and CDR2 SQIVND (reference sequence). Trimming cost V 5 bases and J 5 bases, with 10 bases left between them. The CDR3 has 13 residues. The CDR3 reads CASSVRRDQPQHF. In DNA form, the CDR3 reads TGTGCCAGTAGTGTCCGACGGGATCAGCCCCAGCATTTT. The variable domain in full, with the rest retrieved from reference TRBV19 and TRBJ1-5, is DGGITQSPKYLFRKEGQNVTLSCEQNLNHDAMYWYRQDPGQGLRLIYYSQIVNDFQKGDIAEGYSVSREKKESFPLTVTSAQKNPTAFYLCASSVRRDQPQHFGDGTRLSIL.

The chain recombines TRBV7-2 with TRBJ1-1; D is unclear. CDR3 length: 15 amino acids. The germline V and J ends were trimmed by 1 base and 4 bases, with 13 bases remaining between them. The V gene's germline CDR1 is SGHTA and CDR2 FQGNSA. CDR3 nucleotides: TGTGCCAGCAGCTTAGGTGGGGAGTGGGGCACTGAAGCTTTCTTT. Translated, it gives CASSLGGEWGTEAFF.

The chain carries TRBV19 and TRBJ1-1; tentative D call: TRBD1 (5 bases). The CDR3 is made up of 13 amino acids. V was pared by 4 bases and J by 4 bases, with 10 bases between. Germline assignment: CDR1 LNHDA and CDR2 SQIVND (reference sequence). DNA of the CDR3: TGTGCCAGTAGTACCATCAGGGCCACTGAAGCTTTCTTT. It yields the protein CASSTIRATEAFF.

J is TRBJ1-1 and V is TRBV4-1; possible D gene TRBD1, 6 bases. From germline, CDR1 is MGHRA and CDR2 YSYEKL. The CDR3 is 16 residues long. The V gene lost 2 bases and the J gene lost 0 bases, with 13 bases spanning the gap. The CDR3 DNA reads TGCGCCAGCAGCCAAATGGCTACAGGGATGAACACTGAAGCTTTCTTT. This translates into CASSQMATGMNTEAFF.

The chain is built from TRBV30 and TRBJ2-7; TRBD1 matches 8 bases. In germline, CDR1 is GTSNPN, CDR2 SVGIG (reference sequence). There are 14 residues in the CDR3. J was trimmed by 2 bases and V by 0 bases; bases with no gene match: 3. The CDR3 bases are TGTGCCTGGAGTGTAACAGGGGGACCCTACGAGCAGTACTTC. Protein: CAWSVTGGPYEQYF.

The chain employs TRBV7-9 and TRBJ2-3; 10 bases fit TRBD2. Unmatched junction bases numbered 10, after V lost 5 bases and J lost 2 bases. The CDR3 totals 17 residues. CDR1 SEHNR and CDR2 FQNEAQ come from the germline V gene (reference sequence). CDR3 region: CASSEPFTSGDTDTQYF. CDR3 nucleotides: TGTGCCAGCAGCGAACCCTTTACTAGCGGGGACACAGATACGCAGTATTTT.

This clone has more than one count but fewer than ten. In DNA form, the CDR3 reads TGTGCCAGCAGCGCAGTCGGGACAGTTTACAATGAGCAGTTCTTC. Translated: CASSAVGTVYNEQFF. The chain recombines TRBV7-9 with TRBJ2-1; TRBD1 matches at 7 bases. In germline, CDR1 is SEHNR, CDR2 FQNEAQ (reference sequence). CDR3 length: 15 amino acids. V gave up 5 bases and J gave up 4 bases; unmatched junction bases: 8. Variable domain in full (rest from reference TRBV7-9 and TRBJ2-1): DTGVSQNPRHKITKRGQNVTFRCDPISEHNRLYWYRQTLGQGPEFLTYFQNEAQLEKSRLLSDRFSAERPKGSFSTLEIQRTEQGDSAMYLCASSAVGTVYNEQFFGPGTRLTVL.

The chain has TRBV6-6 and TRBJ2-1; no clear D gene. The CDR3 is 11 amino acids. Per germline, CDR1 MNHNY and CDR2 SVGAGI (reference sequence). Trimming cost V 8 bases and J 6 bases, with 8 bases left between them. CDR3 in amino acids: CASSPGNEQFF. For the CDR3, the DNA is TGTGCCAGCTCCCCCGGCAATGAGCAGTTCTTC.

The chain recombines TRBV12-3 or TRBV12-4 with TRBJ1-1, with 9 positions matching TRBD1. This CDR3 spans 13 amino acids. V was clipped by 5 bases and J by 7 bases; unmatched bases: 5. The CDR3 sequence: CASSPTGGGEAFF. The CDR3 DNA reads as TGTGCCAGCAGTCCCACAGGGGGCGGTGAAGCTTTCTTT.

This sequence joins TRBV4-1 and TRBJ1-5; possibly TRBD1 for D (5 bases). This CDR3 has 15 amino acids. The V end was cut by 1 base, the J end by 7 bases, with 14 bases between. Germline CDR1 reads MGHRA; CDR2 reads YSYEKL. In nucleotides, the CDR3 is TGCGCCAGCAGCCAAGCGGGACTCCCAGGACAGCCCCAGCATTTT. As protein: CASSQAGLPGQPQHF.

This chain connects TRBV12-3 or TRBV12-4 to TRBJ1-2; D call uncertain. The CDR3 is 13 residues long. Trimming removed 8 bases at V and 7 bases at J, with 17 bases between. The chain's CDR3 is CASGRWAFFGYTF. CDR3 sequence (DNA): TGTGCCAGCGGCCGATGGGCGTTTTTTGGCTACACCTTC.

This clone was found once. This chain links TRBV7-2 with TRBJ2-5, with a tentative D call TRBD2 (6 bases). Germline assignment: CDR1 SGHTA and CDR2 FQGNSA. This CDR3 contains 15 residues. V dropped 10 bases and J dropped 5 bases, with 23 bases sitting between them. The CDR3 reads CATQGGAGFMETQYF. The CDR3 nucleotides are TGTGCCACCCAGGGCGGTGCGGGGTTTATGGAGACCCAGTACTTC.